The 25 T cell receptor beta chains below come from one sample, sequenced in a study of cytomegalovirus exposure and HLA in healthy donors (TCRdb year 2017). Preparation of the library involved the immunoSEQ multiplex PCR assay. For the multiplex PCR, a mixture combining 60 forward primers for TCR Vbeta segments and 13 reverse primers for TCR Jbeta segments was used. Sourced from immuneACCESS, this table was stored by TCRdb with only in-frame sequences that have V and J called. A share of the clones is absent; for the studies checked, an unresolved V gene accounts for under half, and the remainder has no known explanation. The record for this sample contains over 200,000 clones. The biggest ten clones account for around 0.95% of the sample. Material for sequencing was PBMCs. The receptors were sampled from a woman between 25 and 40 years old in good health and CMV-seropositive.

The CDR3 here is CASSHFPGTEQFF. The CDR3 DNA reads as TGCGCCAGCAGCCATTTCCCAGGCACAGAGCAGTTCTTC. J is TRBJ2-1 and V is TRBV4-3, with unresolved D. The CDR3 contains 13 residues. Looked up from germline, CDR1 is LGHNA and CDR2 is YSLEER. Deletions cut 3 bases from V and 10 bases from J, with 13 bases between.

This chain connects TRBV5-1 to TRBJ1-1; D unresolved. Trimming removed 2 bases at V and 11 bases at J, with 19 bases between. The CDR3 spans 14 residues. Germline V gene lookup returns CDR1 SGHRS and CDR2 YFSETQ. The CDR3 DNA follows: TGCGCCAGCAGCTTAGAGGACTCTCCATTACAGGCTTTCTTT. Translation: CASSLEDSPLQAFF.

V usage is TRBV27 and J usage is TRBJ2-1; tentatively, D is TRBD2 (6 bases). This CDR3 spans 17 amino acids. Trimming pared 5 bases from V and 2 bases from J, leaving 19 bases between. The germline V gene encodes CDR1 MNHEY and CDR2 SMNVEV (reference sequence). The CDR3 loop is CASSPSRWGVAYNEQFF. CDR3 in DNA: TGTGCCAGCAGTCCGAGCAGGTGGGGGGTGGCCTACAATGAGCAGTTCTTC.

The V call is TRBV25-1, the J call TRBJ1-4; D not resolved. The germline V gene encodes CDR1 MGHDK and CDR2 SYGVNS. With 7 bases removed from V and 7 bases from J, the gap between germline ends came to 19 bases. The CDR3 consists of 15 residues. CDR3 region: CASIKKFAVGEKLFF. CDR3 coding DNA: TGTGCCAGCATTAAAAAATTCGCGGTTGGTGAAAAACTGTTTTTT.

CDR3 sequence: CASSQGAYEQYF. CDR3 coding DNA: TGCGCCAGCAGCCAGGGGGCCTACGAGCAGTACTTC. The genes are TRBV5-1 and TRBJ2-7; TRBD1 agrees at 7 bases. With V trimmed by 4 bases and J by 2 bases, 0 bases remained unmatched. The germline V gene has CDR1 SGHRS and CDR2 YFSETQ. This CDR3 is 12 amino acids long.

The chain carries TRBV19 and TRBJ2-2; 8 nucleotides align to TRBD1. The germline V gene encodes CDR1 LNHDA and CDR2 SQIVND (reference sequence). Trimming at V came to 7 bases and at J to 6 bases, leaving 1 base not matched to a gene. CDR3 size: 12 residues. This CDR3 reads CASMTGAGELFF. The DNA of the CDR3 is TGTGCCAGTATGACAGGGGCCGGGGAGCTGTTTTTT.

This chain joins TRBV7-9 and TRBJ2-7; D might be TRBD1 (6 bases). Trimming stripped 6 bases from V and 0 bases from J, with 9 bases between. Germline V gives CDR1 SEHNR, CDR2 FQNEAQ (reference sequence). The CDR3 spans 13 residues. The CDR3 sequence is CASSGQSSYEQYF. CDR3 coding DNA: TGTGCCAGCAGTGGACAGAGCTCCTACGAGCAGTACTTC. Full variable domain (rest looked up from reference TRBV7-9 and TRBJ2-7): DTGVSQNPRHKITKRGQNVTFRCDPISEHNRLYWYRQTLGQGPEFLTYFQNEAQLEKSRLLSDRFSAERPKGSFSTLEIQRTEQGDSAMYLCASSGQSSYEQYFGPGTRLTVT.

The chain joins TRBV5-1 to TRBJ1-2; possibly TRBD1 for D (6 bases). The ends were cut back, 0 bases at V and 4 bases at J, with 13 bases in the middle. CDR1 is SGHRS, CDR2 YFSETQ, per germline. This CDR3 region has 15 residues. The CDR3 sequence: CASSLGQVEAYGYTF. The DNA of the CDR3 is TGCGCCAGCAGCTTGGGACAGGTAGAGGCCTATGGCTACACCTTC.

The chain employs TRBV7-6 and TRBJ1-2; D possibly corresponds to TRBD1 (5 bases). The CDR3 runs to 14 residues. CDR1 is SGHVS, CDR2 FNYEAQ, per germline. Between the trimmed V and J ends, which lost 0 bases and 4 bases, there was a span of 9 bases. CDR3 in DNA: TGTGCCAGCAGCTTAGCGGCAGGGATCTATGGCTACACCTTC. This codes for CASSLAAGIYGYTF.

The J gene is TRBJ2-5, the V gene TRBV4-1; 7 positions match TRBD2. Germline V gene lookup returns CDR1 MGHRA and CDR2 YSYEKL. This CDR3 has 15 amino acids. V gave up 3 bases and J gave up 1 base; unmatched junction bases: 5. The CDR3 reads CASSHGGTTQETQYF. DNA of the CDR3: TGCGCCAGCAGCCACGGGGGGACTACCCAAGAGACCCAGTACTTC.

The rearrangement links TRBV9 to TRBJ2-7; possible D gene TRBD2, 5 bases. V lost 0 bases and J 2 bases, leaving 12 bases between the germline ends. The CDR3 consists of 15 residues. CDR1 SGDLS and CDR2 YYNGEE come from the germline V gene. The CDR3 spells CASSVGADSAYEQYF. Here the CDR3 DNA reads TGTGCCAGCAGCGTAGGAGCGGACTCCGCCTACGAGCAGTACTTC.

V usage is TRBV27 and J usage is TRBJ2-1; D gene uncertain. Per the germline V gene, CDR1 is MNHEY and CDR2 is SMNVEV (reference sequence). This CDR3 comprises 12 residues. The V and J ends lost 5 bases and 8 bases respectively, with 10 bases between them. In DNA form, the CDR3 reads TGTGCCAGCAGTCCCCTAGGTTATGAGCAGTTCTTC. Translating gives CASSPLGYEQFF.

V is TRBV5-8 and J is TRBJ1-1, with a possible D match to TRBD1 (6 bases). The CDR3 consists of 13 residues. Between the trimmed V and J ends, which lost 2 bases and 2 bases, there was a span of 7 bases. Per the germline V gene, CDR1 is SGHTS and CDR2 is YDEGEE. The CDR3 loop reads CASSLQGNTEAFF. CDR3 coding DNA: TGTGCCAGCAGCTTACAGGGCAACACTGAAGCTTTCTTT.

The CDR3 nucleotides are TGTGCCATCAGTAGGACAGGAGAAGAGACCCAGTACTTC. Its protein is CAISRTGEETQYF. The chain uses TRBV10-3 and TRBJ2-5; 7 bases fit TRBD1. The germline CDR1 and CDR2 sequences are ENHRY and SYGVKD. The CDR3 runs to 13 residues. Trimming cost V 5 bases and J 3 bases; bases outside gene matches: 3.

The chain links TRBV30 to TRBJ1-5; D unclear. Germline CDR1 GTSNPN, CDR2 SVGIG (reference sequence). This CDR3 has 14 amino acids. Deletions cut 0 bases from V and 4 bases from J, with 10 bases between. CDR3 in amino acids: CAWSVHSGNQPQHF. CDR3 nucleotides: TGTGCCTGGAGTGTACACTCGGGGAATCAGCCCCAGCATTTT. The variable domain in full, completed from reference TRBV30 and TRBJ1-5, reads SQTIHQWPATLVQPVGSPLSLECTVEGTSNPNLYWYRQAAGRGLQLLFYSVGIGQISSEVPQNLSASRPQDRQFILSSKKLLLSDSGFYLCAWSVHSGNQPQHFGDGTRLSIL.

V and J are TRBV10-3 and TRBJ2-1; 7 bases fit TRBD1. Germline lookup yields CDR1 ENHRY and CDR2 SYGVKD. The V gene end was trimmed by 3 bases and the J gene end by 4 bases; junction bases not matched to a gene: 15. The CDR3 loop spans 18 amino acids. The CDR3 DNA is TGTGCCATCAGTGATCCAACTGACAGGGCCCGGGGTTACAATGAGCAGTTCTTC. This encodes CAISDPTDRARGYNEQFF.

The rearrangement joins TRBV7-2 to TRBJ2-3, with TRBD2 matching over 9 bases. Germline lookup yields CDR1 SGHTA and CDR2 FQGNSA. The CDR3 has 16 amino acids. The V gene end was trimmed by 1 base and the J gene end by 8 bases; junction bases not matched to a gene: 10. The CDR3 DNA reads as TGTGCCAGCAGCTTAGGGGTGACGCGGGAGGGAGGTACGCAGTATTTT. It encodes CASSLGVTREGGTQYF.

The chain recombines TRBV14 with TRBJ1-2; D is undetermined. Trimming cost V 3 bases and J 2 bases, with 16 bases left between them. Germline lookup yields CDR1 SGHDN and CDR2 FVKESK. There are 16 residues in the CDR3. Written as DNA, the CDR3 is TGTGCCAGCAGCCAGAAGTCGCTGCCAGGAAACTATGGCTACACCTTC. Translated, it gives CASSQKSLPGNYGYTF.

The J gene is TRBJ2-1, the V gene TRBV5-4; D may be TRBD1 (6 bases). Germline V gene data show CDR1 as SGHNT and CDR2 as YYREEE (reference sequence). Trimming took off 0 bases at V and 2 bases at J, with 12 bases between the two ends. CDR3 length equals 16 residues. CDR3 DNA sequence: TGTGCCAGCAGCTTGGCCAGGGGCTCTACCTACAATGAGCAGTTCTTC. Its protein product is CASSLARGSTYNEQFF.

The chain recombines TRBV28 with TRBJ1-2; D is ambiguous. This CDR3 has 13 residues. V was trimmed by 2 bases and J by 7 bases, leaving 11 bases between them. Germline V gives CDR1 MDHEN, CDR2 SYDVKM. The CDR3 DNA reads as TGTGCCAGCAGTTTAGCGGGCGAGCGTGGCTACACCTTC. Translated, it gives CASSLAGERGYTF.

The chain couples TRBV19 to TRBJ2-7; 9 bases are shared with TRBD2. The V gene end was trimmed by 5 bases and the J gene end by 4 bases; junction bases not matched to a gene: 9. Germline CDR1 reads LNHDA; CDR2 reads SQIVND (reference sequence). The CDR3 totals 15 residues. The CDR3 DNA sequence: TGTGCCAGTAGTTTTAGACTAGCGGACCCTTACGAGCAGTACTTC. Protein sequence: CASSFRLADPYEQYF.

This chain joins TRBV5-6 and TRBJ2-4; 10 positions match TRBD1. V trimming: 4 bases; J trimming: 3 bases; junction bases outside the gene matches: 4. The CDR3 length is 15 residues. Germline V lookup: CDR1 SGHDT, CDR2 YYEEEE. In nucleotides, the CDR3 is TGTGCCAGCAGCCCGGGACAGGGGATCAAAAACATTCAGTACTTC. Its protein is CASSPGQGIKNIQYF.

The rearrangement joins TRBV28 to TRBJ2-2; D unclear. The V and J ends lost 6 bases and 4 bases respectively, with 15 bases between them. Germline CDR1 and CDR2: MDHEN and SYDVKM. The CDR3 length is 15 residues. The CDR3 sequence is CASSPSMKRTGELFF. The CDR3 DNA is TGTGCCAGCAGCCCATCGATGAAGCGCACCGGGGAGCTGTTTTTT.

The chain has TRBV18 and TRBJ1-1; D gene uncertain. This CDR3 spans 15 amino acids. Germline CDR1 reads KGHSH; CDR2 reads LQKENI. The V end was cut by 5 bases, the J end by 2 bases, with 15 bases between. As DNA, the CDR3 is TGTGCCAGCTCAACAGCCCGACAATCTAACACTGAAGCTTTCTTT. Its translation: CASSTARQSNTEAFF.

The V call is TRBV5-1, the J call TRBJ1-1; TRBD1 matches at 8 bases. After removal of 4 bases from V and 1 base from J, the junction contained 9 bases not matched to a gene. The CDR3 has 16 amino acids. CDR1 SGHRS and CDR2 YFSETQ come from the germline V gene. CDR3 amino acids: CASSLDRAWRNTEAFF. The CDR3 nucleotides read TGCGCCAGCAGCCTGGACAGGGCTTGGCGGAACACTGAAGCTTTCTTT.